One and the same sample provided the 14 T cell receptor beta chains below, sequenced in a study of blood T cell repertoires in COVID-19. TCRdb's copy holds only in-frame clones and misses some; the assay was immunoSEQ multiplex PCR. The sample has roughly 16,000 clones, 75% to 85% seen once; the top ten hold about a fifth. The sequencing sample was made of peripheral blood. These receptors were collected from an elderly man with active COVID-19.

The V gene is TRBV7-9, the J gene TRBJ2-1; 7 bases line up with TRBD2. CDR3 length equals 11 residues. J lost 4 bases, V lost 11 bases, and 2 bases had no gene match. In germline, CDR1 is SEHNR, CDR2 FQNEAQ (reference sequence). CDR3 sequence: CAWGLYNEQFF. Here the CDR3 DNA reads TGTGCCTGGGGACTATACAATGAGCAGTTCTTC.

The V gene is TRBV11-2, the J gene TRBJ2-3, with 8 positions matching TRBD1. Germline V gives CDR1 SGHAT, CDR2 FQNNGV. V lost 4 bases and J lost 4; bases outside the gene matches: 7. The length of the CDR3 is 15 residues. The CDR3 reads CASSSQGDGADTQYF. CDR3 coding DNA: TGTGCCAGCAGCTCACAGGGGGATGGGGCAGATACGCAGTATTTT.

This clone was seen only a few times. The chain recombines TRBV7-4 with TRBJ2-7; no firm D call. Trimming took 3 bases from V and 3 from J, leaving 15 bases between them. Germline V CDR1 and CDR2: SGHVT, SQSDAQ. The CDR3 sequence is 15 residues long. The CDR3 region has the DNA TGTGCCAGCAGCTTCCGGCGAGCCCGACTCTACGAGCAGTACTTC. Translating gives CASSFRRARLYEQYF.

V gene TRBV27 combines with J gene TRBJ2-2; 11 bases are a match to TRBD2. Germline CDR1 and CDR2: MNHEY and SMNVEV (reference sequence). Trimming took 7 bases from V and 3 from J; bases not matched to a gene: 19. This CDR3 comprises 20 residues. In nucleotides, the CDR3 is TGTGCCAGCAAGTCCCTTTATGGGCTAGCGGGAGGTAAGGACACCGGGGAGCTGTTTTTT. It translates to CASKSLYGLAGGKDTGELFF.

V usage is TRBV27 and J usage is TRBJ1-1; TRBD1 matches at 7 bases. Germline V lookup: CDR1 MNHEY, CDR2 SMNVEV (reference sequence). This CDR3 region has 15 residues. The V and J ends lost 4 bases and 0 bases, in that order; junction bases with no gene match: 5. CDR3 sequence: CASSYRGLLNTEAFF. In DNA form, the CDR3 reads TGTGCCAGCAGTTACAGGGGCCTACTGAACACTGAAGCTTTCTTT.

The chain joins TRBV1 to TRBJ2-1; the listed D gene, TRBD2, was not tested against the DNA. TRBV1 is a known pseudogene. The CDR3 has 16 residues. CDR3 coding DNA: TGCACCAGCAGCCAATTCTGGCTAGAAGGTTACAATGAGCAGTTCTTC. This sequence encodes CTSSQFWLEGYNEQFF.

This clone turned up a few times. Written as DNA, the CDR3 is TGCAGCGTTGGGAGGAACACTGAAGCTTTCTTT. Translated, it gives CSVGRNTEAFF. V is TRBV29-1 and J is TRBJ1-1; D is unclear. Germline CDR1 is SQVTM and CDR2 is ANQGSEA. V shed 4 bases and J shed 1 base, with 4 bases lying between them. The CDR3 loop spans 11 amino acids.

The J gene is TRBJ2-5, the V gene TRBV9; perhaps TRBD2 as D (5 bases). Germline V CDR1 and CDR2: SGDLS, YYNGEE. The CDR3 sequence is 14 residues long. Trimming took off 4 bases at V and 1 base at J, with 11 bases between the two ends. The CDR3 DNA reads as TGTGCCAGCAGCCGGGGTGGCAGCCAAGAGACCCAGTACTTC. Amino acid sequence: CASSRGGSQETQYF.

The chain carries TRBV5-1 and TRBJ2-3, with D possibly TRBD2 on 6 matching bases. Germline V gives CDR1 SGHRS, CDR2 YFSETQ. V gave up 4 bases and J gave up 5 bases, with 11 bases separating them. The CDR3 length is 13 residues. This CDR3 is CASSRTGEDTQYF. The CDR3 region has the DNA TGCGCCAGCAGCCGGACGGGAGAAGATACGCAGTATTTT.

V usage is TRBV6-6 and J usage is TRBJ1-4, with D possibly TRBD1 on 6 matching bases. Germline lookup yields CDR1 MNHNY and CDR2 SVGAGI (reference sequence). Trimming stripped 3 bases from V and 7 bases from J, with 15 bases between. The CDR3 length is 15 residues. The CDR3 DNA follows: TGTGCCAGCAGTTATGGCGGGGGCTGGAGTGAAAAACTGTTTTTT. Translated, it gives CASSYGGGWSEKLFF.

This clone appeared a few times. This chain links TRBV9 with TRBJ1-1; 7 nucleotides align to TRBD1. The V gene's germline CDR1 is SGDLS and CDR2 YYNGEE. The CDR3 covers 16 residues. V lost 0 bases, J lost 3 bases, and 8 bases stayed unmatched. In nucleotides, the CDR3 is TGTGCCAGCAGCGTAGTCAGGACAGGAGGGGACACTGAAGCTTTCTTT. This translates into CASSVVRTGGDTEAFF.

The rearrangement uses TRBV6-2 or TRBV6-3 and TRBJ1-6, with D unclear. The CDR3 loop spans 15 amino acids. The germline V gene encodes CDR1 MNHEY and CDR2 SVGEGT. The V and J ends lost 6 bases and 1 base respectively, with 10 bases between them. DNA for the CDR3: TGTGCCAGCAGCCCCGCTCGGTCCTATAATTCACCCCTCCACTTT. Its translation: CASSPARSYNSPLHF.

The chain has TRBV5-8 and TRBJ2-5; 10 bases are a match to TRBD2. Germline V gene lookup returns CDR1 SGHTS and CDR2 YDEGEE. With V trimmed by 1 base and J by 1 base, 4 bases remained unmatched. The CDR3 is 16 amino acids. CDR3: CASSLLGTSAQETQYF. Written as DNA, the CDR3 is TGTGCCAGCAGCTTGCTTGGGACTAGCGCCCAAGAGACCCAGTACTTC. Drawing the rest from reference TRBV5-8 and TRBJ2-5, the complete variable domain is EAGVTQSPTHLIKTRGQQATLRCSPISGHTSVYWYQQALGLGLQFLLWYDEGEERNRGNFPPRFSGRQFPNYSSELNVNALELEDSALYLCASSLLGTSAQETQYFGPGTRLLVL.

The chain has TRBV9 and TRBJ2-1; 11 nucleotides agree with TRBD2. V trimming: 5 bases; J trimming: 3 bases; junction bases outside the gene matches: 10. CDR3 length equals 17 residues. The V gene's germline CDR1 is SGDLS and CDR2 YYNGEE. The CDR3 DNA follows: TGTGCCAGCAGGGGGGAATCCGGGACTAGCGGCTACAATGAGCAGTTCTTC. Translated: CASRGESGTSGYNEQFF.